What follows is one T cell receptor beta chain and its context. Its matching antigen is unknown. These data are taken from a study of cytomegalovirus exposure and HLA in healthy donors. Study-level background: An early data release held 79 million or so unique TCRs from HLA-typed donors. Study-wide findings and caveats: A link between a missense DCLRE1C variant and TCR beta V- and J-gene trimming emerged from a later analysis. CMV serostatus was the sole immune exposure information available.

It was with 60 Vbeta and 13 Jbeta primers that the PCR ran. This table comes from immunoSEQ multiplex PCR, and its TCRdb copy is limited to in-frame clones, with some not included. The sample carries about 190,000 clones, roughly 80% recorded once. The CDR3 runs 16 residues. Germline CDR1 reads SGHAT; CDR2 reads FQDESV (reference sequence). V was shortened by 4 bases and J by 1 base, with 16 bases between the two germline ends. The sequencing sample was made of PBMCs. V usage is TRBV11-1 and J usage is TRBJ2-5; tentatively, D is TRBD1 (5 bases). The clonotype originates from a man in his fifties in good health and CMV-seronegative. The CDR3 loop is CASSSKEGAGQETQYF. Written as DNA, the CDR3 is TGTGCCAGCAGCTCTAAAGAAGGGGCCGGCCAAGAGACCCAGTACTTC.